This T cell receptor beta chain was sequenced in a study of CD8 T cells in ankylosing spondylitis. Per the germline V gene, CDR1 is SGHRS and CDR2 is YFSETQ. J gave up 0 bases and V 4 bases, and 4 bases lay outside the gene matches. The CDR3 loop spans 15 amino acids. TCRdb called the 5' RACE reads again in MiXCR, with one record for every CDR3 protein. This table holds 250,000 to 300,000 distinct CDR3 sequences, 20% found once. This clonotype has at least ten counts. The source is a male donor with ankylosing spondylitis or in good health (not recorded which). The rearrangement joins TRBV5-1 to TRBJ1-3; 7 bases match TRBD1. The sample taken for sequencing was blood, either unsorted or a sorted T cell fraction (not recorded which). The CDR3 nucleotides read TGCGCCAGCAGCACCGGACAGGTCTCTGGAAACACCATATATTTT. It codes for CASSTGQVSGNTIYF.